This T cell receptor (beta chain) was documented in a study of post-analysis software for immune sequencing data. Built from TCR beta cDNA, the libraries had unique molecular identifiers in them. Each sample of roughly 0.9 to 11 million input T cells yielded around 500,000 cDNA molecules, so each molecule approximated one T cell. One entry per CDR3 protein results from TCRdb running MiXCR on the PCR reads. The table lists roughly 540,000 distinct CDR3 sequences, 30% to 40% of them singletons, with around 5.9% in the top ten. Findings of the study overall: Among multiple sclerosis patients, normalized Chao1 diversity was significantly below that of controls.

This clonotype was found a few times. The antigen remains unidentified. This TCR was sampled from a girl aged 2-17 years with multiple sclerosis. Sequenced input: blood.

Written as DNA, the CDR3 is TGTGCCATCAGTGAGTCTGGGACTGAGCAGTTCTTC. Amino acids: CAISESGTEQFF. The V and J genes are TRBV10-3 and TRBJ2-1; D is tentatively TRBD1 or TRBD2 (5 bases each). The CDR3 is 12 residues long. Germline CDR1 and CDR2: ENHRY and SYGVKD. Trimming pared 0 bases from V and 9 bases from J, leaving 6 bases between.